This TCR beta chain appears in the sequencing data of a study of blood T cell repertoires in COVID-19. Study as a whole: T cells, B-cell-depleted T cells, or PBMCs supplied cDNA or gDNA.

Trimming removed 0 bases at V and 6 bases at J, with 12 bases between. The V gene's germline CDR1 is SGHRS and CDR2 YFSETQ. The CDR3 contains 14 residues. The authors' processing: Scientists estimated how many nucleated cells there were by amplifying reference gene primers. Profiled with immunoSEQ multiplex PCR; TCRdb holds only in-frame clones, not every one. The V and J calls and clone size come from that table; D and trimming were worked out from the DNA. The sample lists about 92,000 clones, approximately 70% occurring once. The TCR comes from a woman in her sixties or seventies in a cohort sampled during active or convalescent COVID-19. J is TRBJ1-1 and V is TRBV5-1; D gene unclear. The specimen was peripheral blood. The CDR3 loop reads CASSLAAARAEAFF. DNA for the CDR3: TGCGCCAGCAGCTTGGCGGCAGCCCGGGCTGAAGCTTTCTTT.